This is a list of T cell receptor beta chains from one sample in a study of T-cell reconstitution after alpha-beta-depleted transplantation in children. MiXCR, applied by TCRdb to the PCR reads, yields one record per CDR3 protein. The table records around 370,000 distinct CDR3 sequences, over 9% of them present only once. This sample comprised PBMCs from the stem cell graft donor, obtained from the stem cell graft. The receptors originated from a human donor who donated a stem cell graft to a child with acute lymphoblastic leukemia. The conserved cysteine and the conserved F or W are not part of the CDR3 here. Fields, in order: J gene, V gene, CDR3 protein.

TRBJ1-2,TRBV2,ASRGGVGVAYGYT
TRBJ2-2,TRBV7-8,ASSLRPGNTGELF
TRBJ2-7,TRBV12-3/TRBV12-4,ASSSEHRGQAEQY
TRBJ2-7,TRBV6-2/TRBV6-3,ATSRDSLDEQY
TRBJ2-5,TRBV9,ASSPRLGQGAETQY
TRBJ2-3,TRBV5-1,ASAPGLIGDTQY
TRBJ2-7,TRBV4-1,ASSHSGTGGYEQY
TRBJ2-2,TRBV21-1,ASSKVPRQVNTGELF
TRBJ2-7,TRBV5-6,ASSGVGPTVKY
TRBJ1-5,TRBV7-8,ASSLGRTDQPQH
TRBJ2-5,TRBV12-3/TRBV12-4,ASSLRAGVGETQY
TRBJ2-3,TRBV7-2,ASSALPTDTQY
TRBJ2-1,TRBV7-3,ASSLFAGGRNEQF
TRBJ2-3,TRBV30,ASTGSGDTQY
TRBJ1-2,TRBV27,ASSLSPWIGGGDGYT
TRBJ1-5,TRBV12-3/TRBV12-4,ASSHGQGTNQPQH
TRBJ2-7,TRBV5-6,ASSTRTVYEQY
TRBJ1-4,TRBV4-1,ASSQDRGSPNEKLF
TRBJ2-7,TRBV6-1,ASSERSYEQY
TRBJ2-3,TRBV5-1,ASSQPATDTQY
TRBJ2-5,TRBV9,ASSVEGRAAETQY
TRBJ2-7,TRBV5-1,ASSLEQVHEQY
TRBJ2-1,TRBV27,ASSPPASGSYNEQF
TRBJ2-7,TRBV4-1,ASSQDGRLAGTYEQY
TRBJ2-7,TRBV7-9,ASSSQGSQNEQY
TRBJ2-1,TRBV4-3,ASSQELWLAGVNEQF
TRBJ2-2,TRBV7-9,ASSSGTDNTGELF
TRBJ2-5,TRBV28,ASSRLAARQETQY
TRBJ1-2,TRBV20-1,SSFPGTGYYGYT
TRBJ1-5,TRBV20-1,SARDAQGARTNQPQH
TRBJ2-3,TRBV28,ASSLIPGRIDTQY
TRBJ2-1,TRBV30,AWSGRQTGTSGSSIPYNEQF
TRBJ2-3,TRBV28,ASSLPSPAGHTQY
TRBJ2-7,TRBV27,ASSLWADSYEQY
TRBJ1-2,TRBV7-9,ASSENSGQGDGYT
TRBJ2-7,TRBV20-1,SASVTRPASYEQY
TRBJ2-5,TRBV4-2,ASSQDSLLAGPQETQY
TRBJ2-1,TRBV20-1,SASSTSGSYNEQF